Detailed here is one T cell receptor (beta chain). No cognate antigen has been identified for it. No qualities accompany the bases; no much larger clone lies one base away. The sample belongs to a study of radiotherapy plus CTLA-4 blockade in lung cancer (dated by TCRdb to about 2018). Background on the whole study: Among enrolled patients, roughly 20% had an objective response and 31% reached disease control.

From a lookup of the germline V gene (reference sequence), CDR1 and CDR2 are SEHNR and FQNEAQ. The CDR3 spans 15 residues, from the cysteine through the phenylalanine. Only the CDR3 region is kept as DNA, spanning 45 bases read in frame from base 1. The germline V end is reduced by 5 bases and the J end by 9 bases; junction bases left unmatched: 10. The library came from the immunoSEQ multiplex PCR assay. The table was pulled from immuneACCESS by TCRdb, which kept in-frame rearrangements only. Such tables lose some clones; where checked, under half of the loss comes from unresolved V genes, and the rest has no known cause. The sample table holds approximately 19,000 clones, of which 86% were seen once. The ten most abundant clones make up around a quarter of the sample. Broader findings and caveats from the paper: The strongest predictors of response were reported to be early dynamic shifts in blood T cell clones along with a rise in serum interferon-beta following radiation. After treatment with radiotherapy and ipilimumab, TCR clones that originated in tumors expanded in peripheral blood.

Focal radiation therapy combined with CTLA-4 blockade (ipilimumab) was tested in patients with chemo-refractory metastatic non-small-cell lung cancer. The V and J segments used are TRBV7-9 and TRBJ1-6; TRBD1 agrees with 7 junctional bases. The TCR was taken from a human donor with non-small cell lung cancer whose response to radiotherapy plus ipilimumab could not be evaluated. Specimen: peripheral blood, collected from a patient treated with radiotherapy plus ipilimumab. The CDR3 loop reads CASSPQTGVGSPLHF. The nucleotide sequence reads TGTGCCAGCAGCCCCCAAACAGGGGTGGGTTCACCCCTCCACTTT.